What follows are 22 T cell receptor beta chains derived from one specimen sequenced in a study of cytomegalovirus exposure and HLA in healthy donors. Researchers ran the PCR with 60 Vbeta and 13 Jbeta primers. This table comes from immunoSEQ multiplex PCR, and its TCRdb copy is limited to in-frame clones, with some not included. The sample records 150,000 to 200,000 clones, over 70% being singletons. Sequenced: PBMCs. The origin of the receptors is a woman in her thirties or forties in good health and CMV-seropositive.

The chain employs TRBV6-1 and TRBJ2-2; the D is unclear. Trimming left V 5 bases short and J 0 bases short, with 4 bases between. This CDR3 comprises 13 residues. Germline V gene sequence: CDR1 MNHNS, CDR2 SASEGT. As DNA, the CDR3 is TGTGCCAGCAGTCGTACGAACACCGGGGAGCTGTTTTTT. Translating it yields CASSRTNTGELFF.

This chain links TRBV5-6 with TRBJ2-5, with a weak D call TRBD1 (6 bases). The germline V gene encodes CDR1 SGHDT and CDR2 YYEEEE. The CDR3 sequence is 14 residues long. Between the trimmed V and J ends, which lost 4 bases and 7 bases, there was a span of 17 bases. Here the CDR3 DNA reads TGTGCCAGCAGCCCGGTACAGGGCGGGCCGACCCAGTACTTC. This codes for CASSPVQGGPTQYF.

The gene calls are TRBV7-7 and TRBJ2-1; tentatively, D is TRBD1 (5 bases). The V gene's germline CDR1 is SSHAT and CDR2 FNYEAQ (reference sequence). CDR3 length equals 15 residues. DNA of the CDR3: TGTTCAATCCACAGGCAGCCTGAAGGTTACAATGAGCAGTTCTTC. This translates into CSIHRQPEGYNEQFF.

The V and J genes are TRBV6-1 and TRBJ1-5; 8 bases are shared with TRBD1. Germline CDR1 is MNHNS and CDR2 is SASEGT. The CDR3 consists of 15 residues. With V trimmed by 6 bases and J by 6 bases, 10 bases remained unmatched. The CDR3 protein is CASSSGQGSVQPQHF. The CDR3 DNA reads TGTGCCAGCAGCTCAGGACAGGGTTCTGTTCAGCCCCAGCATTTT.

The chain has TRBV19 and TRBJ1-1; no reliable D call. V was cut by 3 bases and J by 8 bases, with 10 bases left in between. Germline CDR1 is LNHDA and CDR2 is SQIVND (reference sequence). This CDR3 contains 12 residues. The CDR3 protein is CASSIDGVEAFF. The CDR3 nucleotides are TGTGCCAGTAGTATTGACGGAGTAGAAGCTTTCTTT.

This chain joins TRBV2 and TRBJ1-2; D is possibly TRBD1 (5 bases). Deletions cut 4 bases from V and 8 bases from J, with 20 bases between. This CDR3 region has 15 residues. Germline V gives CDR1 SNHLY, CDR2 FYNNEI. This CDR3 is CASSVEGLQRVGYTF. CDR3 DNA: TGTGCCAGCAGTGTGGAGGGGTTACAGAGGGTCGGCTACACCTTC.

V usage is TRBV5-4 and J usage is TRBJ2-1; no clear D gene. V was clipped by 1 base and J by 3 bases, with 14 bases between them. This CDR3 contains 16 residues. Germline CDR1 is SGHNT and CDR2 is YYREEE (reference sequence). CDR3 nucleotides: TGTGCCAGCAGCTTGCCCACTTCTCAGCGCTACAATGAGCAGTTCTTC. Protein sequence: CASSLPTSQRYNEQFF.

J is TRBJ1-5 and V is TRBV5-6; D is ambiguous. CDR3 length: 14 residues. With 1 base removed from V and 6 bases from J, the gap between germline ends came to 11 bases. The germline gives CDR1 SGHDT, CDR2 YYEEEE. DNA for the CDR3: TGTGCCAGCAGCTTGTTGAGTTCTTCTCAGCCCCAGCATTTT. Translation: CASSLLSSSQPQHF.

This chain joins TRBV30 and TRBJ1-5; no definite D call. V was cut by 3 bases and J by 3 bases, with 12 bases left in between. The CDR3 has 14 residues. Germline V lookup: CDR1 GTSNPN, CDR2 SVGIG (reference sequence). CDR3 nucleotides: TGTGCCTGGAGCTTGGGAGGGTACAATCAGCCCCAGCATTTT. This translates into CAWSLGGYNQPQHF.

V and J are TRBV9 and TRBJ2-5; D perhaps matches TRBD1 (5 bases). This CDR3 spans 15 amino acids. The germline V gene has CDR1 SGDLS and CDR2 YYNGEE. V gave up 0 bases and J gave up 2 bases, with 11 bases separating them. DNA of the CDR3: TGTGCCAGCAGCGTAGTAACTGGGGCTCAAGAGACCCAGTACTTC. The encoded protein is CASSVVTGAQETQYF.

The gene calls are TRBV5-8 and TRBJ1-2; TRBD1 matches at 11 bases. The CDR3 loop spans 14 amino acids. Unmatched junction bases numbered 5, after V lost 5 bases and J lost 5 bases. Germline V gene data show CDR1 as SGHTS and CDR2 as YDEGEE. This CDR3 is CASRRTGGVYGYTF. The CDR3 bases are TGTGCCAGCAGACGGACAGGGGGCGTTTATGGCTACACCTTC.

The rearrangement links TRBV18 to TRBJ1-2; 10 positions match TRBD1. The junction had 6 bases not matched to a gene; V was cut back by 3 bases and J by 2 bases. There are 16 residues in the CDR3. Germline CDR1 reads KGHSH; CDR2 reads LQKENI. This chain's CDR3 is CASSPLGQGTNYGYTF. CDR3 nucleotides: TGTGCCAGCTCACCCCTGGGACAGGGGACAAACTATGGCTACACCTTC.

The chain has TRBV5-1 and TRBJ1-1; D unclear. Trimming took 0 bases from V and 5 from J, leaving 11 bases between them. This CDR3 contains 14 residues. Germline V gene lookup returns CDR1 SGHRS and CDR2 YFSETQ. This CDR3 reads CASSLAGGETEAFF. The CDR3 DNA reads TGCGCCAGCAGCTTGGCCGGAGGAGAAACTGAAGCTTTCTTT. The full variable domain, its missing parts supplied by reference TRBV5-1 and TRBJ1-1, is KAGVTQTPRYLIKTRGQQVTLSCSPISGHRSVSWYQQTPGQGLQFLFEYFSETQRNKGNFPGRFSGRQFSNSRSEMNVSTLELGDSALYLCASSLAGGETEAFFGQGTRLTVV.

The chain uses TRBV6-5 and TRBJ1-2, with a possible D match to TRBD1 (5 bases). The germline gives CDR1 MNHEY, CDR2 SVGAGI. The CDR3 spans 13 residues. Trimming removed 5 bases from V and 6 bases from J, with 13 bases in between. CDR3 in amino acids: CASSLRRQHGYTF. The CDR3 DNA reads TGTGCCAGCAGTCTCCGCAGACAGCATGGCTACACCTTC.

The chain recombines TRBV19 with TRBJ1-5; D is possibly TRBD1 (5 bases). Germline CDR1 reads LNHDA; CDR2 reads SQIVND (reference sequence). The CDR3 runs 16 residues. The germline V and J ends were trimmed by 6 bases and 11 bases, with 26 bases remaining between them. CDR3 DNA sequence: TGTGCCAGTAGGGGAGGGGTCCGGCTGGGGCCAGAAGCCCAGCATTTT. This sequence encodes CASRGGVRLGPEAQHF.

V gene TRBV28 combines with J gene TRBJ1-2; D remains ambiguous. The CDR3 is 14 residues long. Germline lookup yields CDR1 MDHEN and CDR2 SYDVKM. The germline V and J ends were trimmed by 5 bases and 4 bases, with 14 bases remaining between them. CDR3 DNA sequence: TGTGCCAGCAGTCCCCCTTCCGAAGCCTATGGCTACACCTTC. This codes for CASSPPSEAYGYTF.

The CDR3 bases are TGCAGCGTTGTACAACTAGCGGGGGCCTTAGATGGGCAGTTCTTC. The encoded protein is CSVVQLAGALDGQFF. The genes are TRBV29-1 and TRBJ2-1, with TRBD2 identical over 11 bases. This CDR3 region has 15 residues. Trimming cost V 4 bases and J 12 bases; bases outside gene matches: 14. CDR1 and CDR2 from the germline V gene are SQVTM and ANQGSEA.

The V call is TRBV6-1, the J call TRBJ1-5; D gene uncertain. This CDR3 has 14 amino acids. Trimming cost V 6 bases and J 7 bases, with 16 bases left between them. The germline CDR1 and CDR2 sequences are MNHNS and SASEGT. The CDR3 here is CASRAGEGSQPQHF. The CDR3 DNA follows: TGTGCCAGCAGGGCCGGGGAGGGATCCCAGCCCCAGCATTTT.

This clone was seen only once. V usage is TRBV7-9 and J usage is TRBJ1-3; D might be TRBD1 (5 bases). The germline V gene has CDR1 SEHNR and CDR2 FQNEAQ (reference sequence). The CDR3 consists of 14 residues. V shed 6 bases and J shed 5 bases, with 14 bases lying between them. CDR3 DNA: TGTGCCAGCAGGCCGTCCGGGGGGAGAAACACCATATATTTT. It yields the protein CASRPSGGRNTIYF.

This clone was seen a handful of times. V usage is TRBV7-8 and J usage is TRBJ2-5; the match to TRBD1 covers 8 bases. CDR1 and CDR2 from the germline V gene are SGHVS and FQNEAQ. The V segment lost 6 bases and the J segment 6 bases; nucleotides outside the gene matches: 12. This CDR3 comprises 15 residues. CDR3 sequence: CASRRGGQGIQTQYF. DNA of the CDR3: TGTGCCAGCAGAAGGGGAGGACAGGGAATCCAGACCCAGTACTTC.

V gene TRBV9 combines with J gene TRBJ2-7; possibly TRBD1 for D (5 bases). The CDR3 runs 11 residues. Looked up from germline, CDR1 is SGDLS and CDR2 is YYNGEE. V gave up 7 bases and J gave up 5 bases, with 10 bases separating them. CDR3 DNA: TGTGCCAGCCCAGGGTTCCACGAGCAGTACTTC. The encoded protein is CASPGFHEQYF.

This chain links TRBV7-9 with TRBJ1-4; 7 bases map to TRBD1. The CDR3 has 12 residues. CDR1 is SEHNR, CDR2 FQNEAQ, per germline (reference sequence). V shed 5 bases and J 13 bases; nucleotides not matched to a gene: 7. The CDR3 loop is CASSLTGLALFF. The CDR3 nucleotides read TGTGCCAGCAGCCTGACAGGGCTCGCACTGTTTTTT.